This is a list of T cell receptor beta chains from one sample in a study of CD8 T cells in Susac syndrome. One entry per CDR3 protein results from TCRdb running MiXCR on the immunoSEQ multiplex PCR reads. The sample has about 210,000 distinct CDR3 sequences; about 95% are singletons. The sample was CD4+ T cells from PBMCs. These receptors were collected from a human donor with multiple sclerosis. Each CDR3 is given with its conserved first and last residue. A D gene is named only where the DNA matches it firmly.

j_gene: TRBJ1-1; v_gene: TRBV5-1; d_gene: NA; CDR3aa: CASSLTRDTSNTEAFF
j_gene: TRBJ1-2; v_gene: TRBV15; d_gene: NA; CDR3aa: CATSRDHFHYGYTF
j_gene: TRBJ1-2; v_gene: TRBV15; d_gene: TRBD1; CDR3aa: CATSSAIGTGGGYTF
j_gene: TRBJ1-1; v_gene: TRBV6-6; d_gene: NA; CDR3aa: CASSYPRGLNTEAFF
j_gene: TRBJ1-4; v_gene: TRBV2; d_gene: NA; CDR3aa: CASQRRALGEKLFF
j_gene: TRBJ1-1; v_gene: TRBV18; d_gene: TRBD1; CDR3aa: CASSPGQITEAFF
j_gene: TRBJ1-2; v_gene: TRBV29-1; d_gene: NA; CDR3aa: CSVDSEGKGYGYTF
j_gene: TRBJ1-1; v_gene: TRBV30; d_gene: NA; CDR3aa: CAWSERTEAFF
j_gene: TRBJ2-5; v_gene: TRBV20-1; d_gene: NA; CDR3aa: CSALLAGETQYF
j_gene: TRBJ1-1; v_gene: TRBV5-4; d_gene: NA; CDR3aa: CASSVMNTEAFF
j_gene: TRBJ2-7; v_gene: TRBV5-1; d_gene: TRBD2; CDR3aa: CASSLGFKAGTSSYEQYF
j_gene: TRBJ2-7; v_gene: TRBV2; d_gene: NA; CDR3aa: CASSDGGHREQYF
j_gene: TRBJ1-2; v_gene: TRBV4-1; d_gene: NA; CDR3aa: CASSLGSGAHGYTF
j_gene: TRBJ2-1; v_gene: TRBV20-1; d_gene: TRBD2; CDR3aa: CSARPSVGLAVPQFF
j_gene: TRBJ2-7; v_gene: TRBV3-1; d_gene: TRBD1; CDR3aa: CASSQGGQGSYEQYF
j_gene: TRBJ2-1; v_gene: TRBV30; d_gene: TRBD2; CDR3aa: CAWASGREQFF